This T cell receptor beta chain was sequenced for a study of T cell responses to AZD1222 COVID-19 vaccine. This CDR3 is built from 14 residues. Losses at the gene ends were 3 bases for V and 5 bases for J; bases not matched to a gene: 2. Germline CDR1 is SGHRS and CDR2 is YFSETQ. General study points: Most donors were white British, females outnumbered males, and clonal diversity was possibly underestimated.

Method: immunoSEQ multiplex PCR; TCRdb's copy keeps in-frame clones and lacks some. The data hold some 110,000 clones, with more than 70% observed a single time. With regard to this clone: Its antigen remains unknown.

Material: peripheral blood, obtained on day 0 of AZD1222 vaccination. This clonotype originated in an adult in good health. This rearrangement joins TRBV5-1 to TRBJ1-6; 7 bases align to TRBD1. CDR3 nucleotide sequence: TGCGCCAGCAGCTGTGGACAGGATAATTCACCCCTCCACTTT. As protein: CASSCGQDNSPLHF.